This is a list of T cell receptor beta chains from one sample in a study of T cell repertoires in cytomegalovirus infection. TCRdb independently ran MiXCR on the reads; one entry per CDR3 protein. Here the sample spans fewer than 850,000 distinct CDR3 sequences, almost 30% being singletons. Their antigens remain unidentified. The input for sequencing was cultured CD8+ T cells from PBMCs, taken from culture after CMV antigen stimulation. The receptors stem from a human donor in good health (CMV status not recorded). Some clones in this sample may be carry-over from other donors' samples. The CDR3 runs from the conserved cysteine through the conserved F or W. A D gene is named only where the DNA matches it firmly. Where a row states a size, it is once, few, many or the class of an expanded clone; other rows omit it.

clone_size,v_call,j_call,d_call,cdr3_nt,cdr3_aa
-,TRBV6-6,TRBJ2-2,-,TGTGCCAGTCAGGGGTCTTACACCGGGGAGCTGTTTTTT,CASQGSYTGELFF
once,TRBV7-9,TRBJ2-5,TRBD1,TGTGCCAGCAGGTCGACAGGGGTTAGTGAAGAGACCCAGTACTTC,CASRSTGVSEETQYF
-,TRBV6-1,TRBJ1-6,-,TGTGCCAGCAGTGAAGGGTTAGGATATAATTCACCCCTCCACTTT,CASSEGLGYNSPLHF
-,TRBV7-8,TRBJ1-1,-,TGTGCCAGCAGCCAGAAGATGGGGGGTGTCACTGAAGCTTTCTTT,CASSQKMGGVTEAFF
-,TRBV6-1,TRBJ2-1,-,TGTGCCAGCAGTGAAGCGCATGAGCAGTTCTTC,CASSEAHEQFF
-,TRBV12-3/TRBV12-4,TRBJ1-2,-,TGTGCCAGCACGGATTTCCTCTATGGCTACACCTTC,CASTDFLYGYTF
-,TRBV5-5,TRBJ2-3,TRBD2,TGTGCCAGCAGCTTGAATACGGGGGGGTTGGCAGATACGCAGTATTTT,CASSLNTGGLADTQYF
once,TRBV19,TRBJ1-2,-,TGTGCCAGTAGCAGACAGGCTCTAAATTATGGCTACACCTTC,CASSRQALNYGYTF
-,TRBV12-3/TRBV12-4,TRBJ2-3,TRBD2,TGTGCCAGCAGTTTAGTATCTAGCGGGGGGGCGGTGGCAGATACGCAGTATTTT,CASSLVSSGGAVADTQYF
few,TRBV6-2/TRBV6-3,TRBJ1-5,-,TGTGCCAGCAGTTACCCACCCCGGGGAAGCAATCAGCCCCAGCATTTT,CASSYPPRGSNQPQHF
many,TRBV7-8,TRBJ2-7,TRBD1,TGTGCCAGCAGCTTAGGGTCCAGGGGGTACTCCTACGAGCAGTACTTC,CASSLGSRGYSYEQYF
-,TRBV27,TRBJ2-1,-,TGTGCCAGCAGTTTCCTCGGGGAGAGCTCCTACAATGAGCAGTTCTTC,CASSFLGESSYNEQFF